One sample yielded the 10 T cell receptor beta chains listed below, sequenced in a study of blood T cells in healthy people across ages. Through a sample-barcoded 5' primer and a J-beta primer mix, a second PCR was run for roughly 6 to 12 cycles. TCRdb recomputed calls from the 5' RACE reads with MiXCR, one row per CDR3 protein. The sample lists fewer than 900,000 distinct CDR3 sequences, approximately 50% occurring once. The specimen sequenced was blood. Every receptor here comes from a woman aged 55-69 years in good health.

The chain links TRBV7-7 to TRBJ2-5, with D perhaps assigned TRBD1 or TRBD2 (5 bases each). Trimming took off 5 bases at V and 2 bases at J, with 15 bases between the two ends. Germline lookup yields CDR1 SSHAT and CDR2 FNYEAQ (reference sequence). The CDR3 consists of 15 residues. The CDR3 sequence: CASSTIPGPQETQYF. The CDR3 nucleotides are TGTGCCAGCAGCACGATCCCGGGGCCGCAAGAGACCCAGTACTTC.

The chain uses TRBV10-3 and TRBJ2-5; a possible D gene is TRBD2 (6 bases). This CDR3 has 14 amino acids. V lost 3 bases to trimming and J lost 11 bases, with 19 bases between them. The germline V gene encodes CDR1 ENHRY and CDR2 SYGVKD. The CDR3 loop reads CAISERGLLNEQYF. CDR3 DNA: TGTGCCATCAGTGAACGGGGACTTCTTAATGAGCAGTACTTC.

As regards this clonotype: Just one base apart from a much larger clone, this may be a read error. The chain uses TRBV7-9 and TRBJ2-5, with 8 bases lining up with TRBD2. The CDR3 loop spans 16 amino acids. The ends lost 0 bases at V and 11 bases at J; junction bases unmatched: 14. CDR1 SEHNR and CDR2 FQNEAQ come from the germline V gene (reference sequence). The CDR3 DNA reads TGTGCCAGCAGCTTAGCAAAGGGACTAGGAGTCTATGAGCAGTACTTC. Translated: CASSLAKGLGVYEQYF.

This clonotype was observed a handful of times. The CDR3 reads CASSLAVGRGNIQYF. The CDR3 DNA follows: TGCGCCAGCAGCTTGGCCGTTGGGCGGGGAAACATTCAGTACTTC. The chain carries TRBV5-1 and TRBJ2-4; D is perhaps TRBD2 (6 bases). Per germline, CDR1 SGHRS and CDR2 YFSETQ. Trimming shortened V by 0 bases and J by 6 bases, and 13 bases separated the two germline ends. CDR3 length: 15 amino acids. Filled out from reference TRBV5-1 and TRBJ2-4, the complete variable domain reads KAGVTQTPRYLIKTRGQQVTLSCSPISGHRSVSWYQQTPGQGLQFLFEYFSETQRNKGNFPGRFSGRQFSNSRSEMNVSTLELGDSALYLCASSLAVGRGNIQYFGAGTRLSVL.

To note about this clonotype: An end of the junction does not agree with germline; a read error may underlie this. This rearrangement joins TRBV7-2 to TRBJ2-5; either TRBD1 or TRBD2 may fit D (6 bases each). The end of the DNA fits TRBJ2-7 better, so the J call may be wrong. Germline values: CDR1 SGHTA, CDR2 FQGNSA. The CDR3 runs to 15 residues. CDR3 loop: CAGSSRRGGTYEQYF. Written as DNA, the CDR3 is TGTGCCGGCAGCTCTCGGCGAGGGGGGACCTACGAGCAGTACTTC.

This clonotype occurred a few times. V and J are TRBV7-9 and TRBJ2-6; D perhaps matches TRBD2 (6 bases). Between the trimmed V and J ends, which lost 5 bases and 4 bases, there was a span of 21 bases. Germline assignment: CDR1 SEHNR and CDR2 FQNEAQ (reference sequence). The length of the CDR3 is 18 residues. The CDR3, as DNA: TGTGCCAGCAGCGATCAATCAGGGACTTGGCGGGGGGCCAACGTCCTGACTTTC. It yields the protein CASSDQSGTWRGANVLTF.

Notes on this clonotype: A read error may produce the germline difference seen at one junction end. The chain is built from TRBV10-3 and TRBJ2-1; 12 bases match TRBD2. The CDR3 extends over 16 amino acids. The germline CDR1 and CDR2 sequences are ENHRY and SYGVKD. The CDR3: CAISDRLAGEFDERFF. CDR3 bases: TGTGCCATCAGTGACAGACTAGCGGGAGAATTCGATGAGCGGTTCTTC.

This chain joins TRBV6-6 and TRBJ2-1; the match to TRBD2 covers 10 bases. Germline V gene lookup returns CDR1 MNHNY and CDR2 SVGAGI (reference sequence). After removal of 0 bases from V and 7 bases from J, the junction contained 6 bases not matched to a gene. CDR3 length: 16 residues. The CDR3 sequence is CASSYSSGRARNEQFF. The CDR3 bases are TGTGCCAGCAGTTACTCCAGCGGGAGGGCCCGGAATGAGCAGTTCTTC.

This clonotype was seen only once. V and J are TRBV5-1 and TRBJ2-7, with D possibly being TRBD1 (6 bases). The J call is in doubt because the DNA end fits TRBJ2-5 better. Germline CDR1 is SGHRS and CDR2 is YFSETQ. The CDR3 length is 18 residues. The CDR3 DNA reads TGCGCCAGCAGCTTAAATCCAGGGGCAGCGCTCGTTAGTGAGACCCAGTACTTC. It is translated as CASSLNPGAALVSETQYF.

The chain carries TRBV5-1 and TRBJ1-2, with 9 bases lining up with TRBD1. This CDR3 region has 14 residues. Germline trimming cut 0 bases from V and 6 bases from J; bases unmatched to any gene: 3. Germline CDR1 SGHRS, CDR2 YFSETQ. CDR3 DNA: TGCGCCAGCAGCTTGGCCCGGGACAGGGATGGCTACACCTTC. Amino acid sequence: CASSLARDRDGYTF.